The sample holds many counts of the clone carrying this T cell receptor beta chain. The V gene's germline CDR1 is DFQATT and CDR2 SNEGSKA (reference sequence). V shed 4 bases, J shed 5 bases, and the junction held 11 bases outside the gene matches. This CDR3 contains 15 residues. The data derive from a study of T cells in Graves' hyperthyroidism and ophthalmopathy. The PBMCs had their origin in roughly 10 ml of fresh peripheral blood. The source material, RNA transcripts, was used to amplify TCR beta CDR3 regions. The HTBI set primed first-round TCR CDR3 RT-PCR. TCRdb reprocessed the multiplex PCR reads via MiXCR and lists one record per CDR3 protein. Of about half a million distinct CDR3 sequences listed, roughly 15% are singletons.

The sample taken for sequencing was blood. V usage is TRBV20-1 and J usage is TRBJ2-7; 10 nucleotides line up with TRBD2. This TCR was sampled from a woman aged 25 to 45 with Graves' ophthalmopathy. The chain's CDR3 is CSANKAGGPYNEQYF. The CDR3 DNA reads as TGCAGTGCTAACAAAGCGGGAGGGCCGTACAACGAGCAGTACTTC.